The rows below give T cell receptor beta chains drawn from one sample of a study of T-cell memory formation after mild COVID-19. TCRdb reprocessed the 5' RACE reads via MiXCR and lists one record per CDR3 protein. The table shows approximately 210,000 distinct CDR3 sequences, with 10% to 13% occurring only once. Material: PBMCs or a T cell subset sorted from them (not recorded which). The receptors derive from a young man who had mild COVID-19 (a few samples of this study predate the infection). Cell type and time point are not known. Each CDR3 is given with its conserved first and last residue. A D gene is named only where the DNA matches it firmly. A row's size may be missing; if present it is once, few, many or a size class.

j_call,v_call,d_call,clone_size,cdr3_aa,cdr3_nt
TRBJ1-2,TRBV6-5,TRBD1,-,CASSYVPGQGNYGYTF,TGTGCCAGCAGTTACGTACCGGGACAGGGGAACTATGGCTACACCTTC
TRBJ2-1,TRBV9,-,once,CASSVGKTYNEQFF,TGTGCCAGCAGCGTCGGGAAAACCTACAATGAGCAGTTCTTC
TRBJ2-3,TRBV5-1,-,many,CASGVSGFTDTQYF,TGCGCCAGCGGAGTGAGCGGCTTCACAGATACGCAGTATTTT
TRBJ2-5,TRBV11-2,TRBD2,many,CASSLDLRGGRKTQYF,TGTGCCAGCAGCTTAGATCTACGGGGGGGCCGAAAGACCCAGTACTTC
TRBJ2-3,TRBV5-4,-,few,CASSYGGRGRTDTQYF,TGTGCCAGCAGTTACGGGGGAAGGGGACGCACAGATACGCAGTATTTT
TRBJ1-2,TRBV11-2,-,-,CASTTWGASGYTF,TGTGCCAGTACCACGTGGGGGGCTAGTGGCTACACCTTC
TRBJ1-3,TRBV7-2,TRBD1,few,CASSRDRGRGNTIYF,TGTGCCAGCAGCAGAGACAGGGGGCGTGGAAACACCATATATTTT
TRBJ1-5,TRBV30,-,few,CAWTFGGNQPQHF,TGTGCCTGGACGTTCGGGGGAAATCAGCCCCAGCATTTT
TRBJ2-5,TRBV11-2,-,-,CAINGEEQTQYF,TGTGCCATCAACGGGGAGGAGCAGACCCAGTACTTC
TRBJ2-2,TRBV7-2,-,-,CASSLFLANTGELFF,TGTGCCAGCAGCTTATTTCTGGCGAACACCGGGGAGCTGTTTTTT
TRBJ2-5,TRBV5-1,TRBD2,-,CASSLGSGGAEETQYF,TGCGCCAGCAGCTTGGGCAGCGGGGGGGCCGAAGAGACCCAGTACTTC
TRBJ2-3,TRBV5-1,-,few,CASSSRELTDTQYF,TGCGCCAGCAGCAGCCGGGAGTTGACAGATACGCAGTATTTT
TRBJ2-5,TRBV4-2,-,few,CASSQDWAGSQETQYF,TGTGCCAGCAGCCAAGATTGGGCGGGCTCCCAAGAGACCCAGTACTTC
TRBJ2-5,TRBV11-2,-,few,CASSLVLGPRETQYF,TGTGCCAGCAGCTTAGTCTTAGGGCCGAGGGAGACCCAGTACTTC
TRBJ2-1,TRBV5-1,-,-,CASSLTPYNEQFF,TGCGCCAGCAGCTTGACGCCTTACAATGAGCAGTTCTTC
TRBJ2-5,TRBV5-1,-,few,CASSLGTGVRQETQYF,TGCGCCAGCAGCTTGGGGACGGGGGTGAGACAAGAGACCCAGTACTTC
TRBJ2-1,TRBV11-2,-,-,CASSWGHRNANEQFF,TGTGCCAGCAGCTGGGGACATAGGAATGCGAATGAGCAGTTCTTC
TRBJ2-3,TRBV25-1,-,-,CASQARVFIDTQYF,TGTGCCAGCCAAGCAAGGGTTTTCATTGATACGCAGTATTTT
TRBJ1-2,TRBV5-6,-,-,CASSFRRGGYGYTF,TGTGCCAGCAGCTTCCGCAGGGGCGGCTATGGCTACACCTTC
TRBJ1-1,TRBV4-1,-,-,CASSGILRATEAFF,TGCGCCTCCTCAGGGATCCTAAGGGCGACTGAAGCTTTCTTT
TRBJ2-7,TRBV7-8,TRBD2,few,CASSPEWGGGTYEQYF,TGTGCCAGCAGCCCAGAATGGGGCGGGGGGACCTACGAGCAGTACTTC
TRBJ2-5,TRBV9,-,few,CASSVGLGGVQETQYF,TGTGCCAGCAGCGTAGGTTTAGGTGGAGTTCAAGAGACCCAGTACTTC
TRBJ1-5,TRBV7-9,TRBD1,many,CASSLGQGGQPQHF,TGTGCCAGCAGCTTAGGACAGGGAGGTCAGCCCCAGCATTTT